This TCR beta chain was retrieved from a study of T cell repertoires in cytomegalovirus infection. Germline CDR1 SEHNR, CDR2 FQNEAQ (reference sequence). The CDR3 is 16 amino acids. The trim removed 2 bases at V and 4 bases at J, leaving 6 bases unmatched. Via MiXCR, TCRdb re-called the reads, giving one row per CDR3 protein. Here the sample spans 400,000 or so distinct CDR3 sequences, about a sixth being singletons. This clonotype turned up a few times. Sequenced: PBMCs. The chain carries TRBV7-9 and TRBJ2-2; 8 bases are shared with TRBD1. This TCR came from a human donor in good health (CMV status not recorded). Some clones in this sample may be carry-over from other donors' samples. In nucleotides, the CDR3 is TGTGCCAGCAGCTTAACGGGACAGGTCGTCACCGGGGAGCTGTTTTTT. Translation gives CASSLTGQVVTGELFF.